What follows are 16 T cell receptor beta chains derived from one specimen sequenced in a study of T cell repertoires in cytomegalovirus infection. TCRdb passed the reads through MiXCR, listing each CDR3 protein once. This sample has around 550,000 distinct CDR3 sequences, with less than 30% found just once. Sequenced sample: PBMCs. These receptors were collected from a human donor in good health (CMV status not recorded). Some clones in this sample may be carry-over from other donors' samples.

This clonotype showed up just a few times. This rearrangement joins TRBV12-3 or TRBV12-4 to TRBJ2-5; 8 bases agree with TRBD2. V lost 3 bases to trimming and J lost 4 bases; unmatched junction nucleotides: 4. This CDR3 comprises 14 residues. DNA for the CDR3: TGTGCCAGCAGTTTTTTTGCGGGAGGAGAGACCCAGTACTTC. Encoded protein: CASSFFAGGETQYF.

In this sample, this clonotype turned up many times. V is TRBV7-8 and J is TRBJ2-1, with D possibly matching TRBD2 (5 bases). V was trimmed by 11 bases and J by 4 bases, leaving 15 bases between them. Germline-derived CDR1 and CDR2 are SGHVS and FQNEAQ. This CDR3 comprises 13 residues. The CDR3, as DNA: TGTGCCTGGGGAAACCCGGGATACAATGAGCAGTTCTTC. It codes for CAWGNPGYNEQFF.

This clonotype was seen a few times. This chain links TRBV6-1 with TRBJ1-3; D is unclear. The germline V and J ends were trimmed by 3 bases and 0 bases, with 9 bases remaining between them. Germline V gene sequence: CDR1 MNHNS, CDR2 SASEGT. The CDR3 loop spans 15 amino acids. The CDR3 region has the DNA TGTGCCAGCAGTGAGGGCAGGATCTCTGGAAACACCATATATTTT. This sequence encodes CASSEGRISGNTIYF.

A word on this clonotype: This may arise from a read error, as a much more abundant clone is one base away. The gene calls are TRBV7-2 and TRBJ2-7; possibly TRBD2 for D (7 bases). V lost 6 bases and J lost 0, with 15 bases in between. This CDR3 is built from 15 residues. The germline V gene encodes CDR1 SGHTA and CDR2 FQGNSA. The CDR3 spells CASRGGGASSYEQYF. As DNA, the CDR3 is TGTGCCAGCAGGGGGGGGGGCGCGAGCTCCTACGAGCAGTACTTC.

This clonotype was recorded a few times. This sequence joins TRBV27 and TRBJ2-1, with 9 nucleotides matching TRBD2. CDR1 and CDR2 (germline): MNHEY, SMNVEV (reference sequence). The CDR3 length is 14 residues. V lost 3 bases to trimming and J lost 12 bases; unmatched junction nucleotides: 9. The CDR3 sequence is CASSLAGGPVGQFF. The CDR3 region has the DNA TGTGCCAGCAGTTTGGCGGGAGGGCCAGTCGGGCAGTTCTTC.

V is TRBV7-6 and J is TRBJ2-1; 8 bases map to TRBD2. Germline CDR1 SGHVS, CDR2 FNYEAQ. The CDR3 is 14 residues long. Trimming removed 1 base from V and 8 bases from J; junction bases left unmatched: 4. The CDR3 bases are TGTGCCAGCAGCTTAGTCCGGGAGGGGTATGAGCAGTTCTTC. Its translation: CASSLVREGYEQFF.

The V call is TRBV7-8, the J call TRBJ2-1; TRBD2 matches 10 bases. This CDR3 region has 16 residues. The germline gives CDR1 SGHVS, CDR2 FQNEAQ. With V trimmed by 0 bases and J by 10 bases, 9 bases remained unmatched. The CDR3: CASSLARSSGSEEQFF. The CDR3 DNA reads TGTGCCAGCAGCTTAGCAAGGTCTAGCGGGAGCGAGGAGCAGTTCTTC.

V gene TRBV5-1 combines with J gene TRBJ2-1; D unclear. Trimming took off 4 bases at V and 0 bases at J, with 8 bases between the two ends. Germline lookup yields CDR1 SGHRS and CDR2 YFSETQ. CDR3 size: 14 residues. The CDR3 loop is CASSLSTSYNEQFF. The CDR3 DNA reads as TGCGCCAGCAGCCTTTCGACCTCCTACAATGAGCAGTTCTTC.

This clonotype was detected many times. This rearrangement joins TRBV11-2 to TRBJ1-2, with D possibly being TRBD1 (5 bases). Trimming cost V 0 bases and J 8 bases, with 16 bases left between them. Germline CDR1 and CDR2: SGHAT and FQNNGV. The CDR3 sequence is 15 residues long. The CDR3 DNA reads as TGTGCCAGCAGCTTAGATCCGGCGGGCAGGGCCGGCTACACCTTC. As protein: CASSLDPAGRAGYTF.

The CDR3 sequence: CASSIQGRNEKLFF. The CDR3 DNA sequence: TGTGCCAGCAGCATACAGGGCCGGAATGAAAAACTGTTTTTT. The chain employs TRBV12-3 or TRBV12-4 and TRBJ1-4; maybe TRBD1 (6 bases). Trimming removed 6 bases at V and 5 bases at J, with 13 bases between. The CDR3 has 14 residues.

This clonotype was seen repeatedly, ten times or more. The J gene is TRBJ1-1, the V gene TRBV7-2; D is uncertain. Deletions cut 4 bases from V and 1 base from J, with 10 bases between. The CDR3 sequence is 14 residues long. Germline assignment: CDR1 SGHTA and CDR2 FQGNSA. CDR3 sequence (DNA): TGTGCCAGCAGCTCGTCGTCCAGGAACACTGAAGCTTTCTTT. As protein: CASSSSSRNTEAFF.

This clonotype showed up just a few times. The rearrangement joins TRBV5-1 to TRBJ2-5, with unresolved D. V lost 0 bases and J 5 bases, leaving 14 bases between the germline ends. The CDR3 spans 15 residues. In germline, CDR1 is SGHRS, CDR2 YFSETQ. This chain's CDR3 is CASSLGLSNAETQYF. In nucleotides, the CDR3 is TGCGCCAGCAGCTTGGGACTTAGCAACGCGGAGACCCAGTACTTC.

V usage is TRBV4-1 and J usage is TRBJ1-1; D gene ambiguous. The CDR3 loop spans 15 amino acids. The V end was cut by 0 bases, the J end by 1 base, with 9 bases between. Germline V gene lookup returns CDR1 MGHRA and CDR2 YSYEKL. CDR3 loop: CASSQDIGKNTEAFF. The CDR3 DNA reads as TGCGCCAGCAGCCAAGATATTGGCAAGAACACTGAAGCTTTCTTT.

This sequence joins TRBV20-1 and TRBJ2-2, with D hard to call. The length of the CDR3 is 13 residues. Germline V gene data show CDR1 as DFQATT and CDR2 as SNEGSKA (reference sequence). V lost 6 bases to trimming and J lost 2 bases, with 10 bases between them. In nucleotides, the CDR3 is TGCAGTGCGGTTCGATCTAACACCGGGGAGCTGTTTTTT. Translation gives CSAVRSNTGELFF.

The gene calls are TRBV23-1 and TRBJ2-3, with D unresolved. TRBV23-1 is an ORF for which the function is uncertain. The CDR3 consists of 16 residues. V was pared by 3 bases and J by 4 bases, with 17 bases between. DNA of the CDR3: TGCGCCAGCAGTCAGGTCGGGTACGGATCGGCAGATACGCAGTATTTT. Its translation: CASSQVGYGSADTQYF.

There are a few counts of this clonotype. CDR3 residues: CASSHDFEQFF. CDR3 DNA sequence: TGTGCCAGCAGCCACGACTTCGAGCAGTTCTTC. V usage is TRBV7-9 and J usage is TRBJ2-1; D uncertain. CDR1 SEHNR and CDR2 FQNEAQ come from the germline V gene (reference sequence). Trimming pared 5 bases from V and 10 bases from J, leaving 9 bases between. The CDR3 spans 11 residues.